This T cell receptor (beta chain) emerged from a study of blood T cell repertoires in COVID-19. For the study at large: Samples taken during acute and convalescent COVID-19 were collected in the United States, Italy and Spain. The analysed material was cDNA or gDNA that came from T cells, B-cell-depleted T cells, or PBMCs.

This CDR3 is 14 amino acids long. V lost 5 bases and J lost 3, with 11 bases in between. Germline CDR1 reads LNHDA; CDR2 reads SQIVND (reference sequence). Libraries were prepared by immunoSEQ multiplex PCR; TCRdb keeps only in-frame clonotypes and omits some of them. This table holds approximately 260,000 clones, roughly 90% found once. This clone was picked up a small number of times. In the same sample, other DNA sequences code for this CDR3. The receptor was isolated from a man aged 50 or older with acute or convalescent COVID-19. Specimen: peripheral blood. The rearrangement links TRBV19 to TRBJ1-5; D not resolved. CDR3 loop: CASSLGGINQPQHF. The DNA of the CDR3 is TGTGCCAGTAGTTTGGGAGGGATCAATCAGCCCCAGCATTTT.